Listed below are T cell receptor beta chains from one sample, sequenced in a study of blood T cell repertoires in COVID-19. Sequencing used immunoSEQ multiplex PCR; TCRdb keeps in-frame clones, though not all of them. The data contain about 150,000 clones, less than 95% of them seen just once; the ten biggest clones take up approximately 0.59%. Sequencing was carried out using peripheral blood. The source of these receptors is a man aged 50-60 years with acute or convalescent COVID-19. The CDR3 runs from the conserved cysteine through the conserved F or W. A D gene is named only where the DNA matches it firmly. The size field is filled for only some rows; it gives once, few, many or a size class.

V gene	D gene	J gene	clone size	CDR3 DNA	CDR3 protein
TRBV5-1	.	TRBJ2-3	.	TGCGCCAGCAGCCCCCAGCTAGGTAACACAGATACGCAGTATTTT	CASSPQLGNTDTQYF
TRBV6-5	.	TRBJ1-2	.	TGTGCCAGCATCTTGGGAGGGCAGGCGTATGGCTACACCTTC	CASILGGQAYGYTF
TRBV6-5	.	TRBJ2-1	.	TGTGCCAGCACCACAGGGTTTGGTGAGCAGTTCTTC	CASTTGFGEQFF
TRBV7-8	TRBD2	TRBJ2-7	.	TGTGCCAGCAGCTTAGACAGTCTAGCGGGAGGTAACGTTTACGAGCAGTACTTC	CASSLDSLAGGNVYEQYF
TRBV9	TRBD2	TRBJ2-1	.	TGTGCCAGCAGCGTAGCGGGTTGGGAGGGCAATGAGCAGTTCTTC	CASSVAGWEGNEQFF
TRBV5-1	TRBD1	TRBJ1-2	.	TGCGCCAGCAGGTCCGGGACAGGGGGGTCTGGCTACACCTTC	CASRSGTGGSGYTF
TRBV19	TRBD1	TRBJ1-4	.	TGTGCCAGTAAGCGGTCTGGGACAGCTAATGAAAAACTGTTTTTT	CASKRSGTANEKLFF
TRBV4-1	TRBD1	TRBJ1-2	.	TGCGCCAGCAGCCAAAGGACAGGGCTCTATGGCTACACCTTC	CASSQRTGLYGYTF
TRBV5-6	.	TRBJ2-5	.	TGTGCCAGCAGCTTGGTGAATGGAGGGACGGGGCTGGCCCAGTACTTC	CASSLVNGGTGLAQYF
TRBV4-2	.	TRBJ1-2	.	TGTGCCAGCAGCCAAGGACAGAACTATGGCTACACCTTC	CASSQGQNYGYTF
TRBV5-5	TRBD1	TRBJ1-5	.	TGTGCCAGCAGCCGGACAGGGGATAGCAATCAGCCCCAGCATTTT	CASSRTGDSNQPQHF
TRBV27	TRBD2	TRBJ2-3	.	TGTGCCAGCAGTTTAGCTAGCGGGAGGAGAACAGATACGCAGTATTTT	CASSLASGRRTDTQYF
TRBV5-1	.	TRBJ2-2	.	TGCGCCAGCCTAAAAGGGACACAGCCGAACACCGGGGAGCTGTTTTTT	CASLKGTQPNTGELFF
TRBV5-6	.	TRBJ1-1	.	TGTGCCAGCAGCTTGGCCGGCAGGAACGAAGCTTTCTTT	CASSLAGRNEAFF
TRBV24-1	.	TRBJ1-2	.	TGTGCCACCAGTGATTCAGGGACTAACTATGGCTACACCTTC	CATSDSGTNYGYTF
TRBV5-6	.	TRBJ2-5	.	TGTGCCAGCAGCTTTGCAGCGGGACACCGATCGGAGACCCAGTACTTC	CASSFAAGHRSETQYF
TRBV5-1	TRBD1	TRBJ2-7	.	TGCGCCAGCAGAGCCGGGACAGGGACCTACGAGCAGTACTTC	CASRAGTGTYEQYF
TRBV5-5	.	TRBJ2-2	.	TGTGCCAGCAGCCCAACCGACTACTCGAACACCGGGGAGCTGTTTTTT	CASSPTDYSNTGELFF
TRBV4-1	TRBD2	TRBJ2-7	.	TGCGCCAGCAGCCTCCAAGCGGGAGGGCCGCACGAGCAGTACTTC	CASSLQAGGPHEQYF
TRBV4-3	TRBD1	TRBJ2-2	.	TGCGCCAGCAGCCATCAAGGACAGGGTGGCATCTCCGGGGAGCTGTTTTTT	CASSHQGQGGISGELFF
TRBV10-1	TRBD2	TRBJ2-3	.	TGCGCCAGCAGTGAACGACTAGCGGGAGATACGCAGTATTTT	CASSERLAGDTQYF
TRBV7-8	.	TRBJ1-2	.	TGTGCCAGCAGCCCCTCTCCTGGGGGGGCCTATGGCTACACCTTC	CASSPSPGGAYGYTF
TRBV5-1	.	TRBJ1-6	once	TGCGCCAGCAGCTTGGCCCAGGGGAATAGTTCACCCCTCCACTTT	CASSLAQGNSSPLHF